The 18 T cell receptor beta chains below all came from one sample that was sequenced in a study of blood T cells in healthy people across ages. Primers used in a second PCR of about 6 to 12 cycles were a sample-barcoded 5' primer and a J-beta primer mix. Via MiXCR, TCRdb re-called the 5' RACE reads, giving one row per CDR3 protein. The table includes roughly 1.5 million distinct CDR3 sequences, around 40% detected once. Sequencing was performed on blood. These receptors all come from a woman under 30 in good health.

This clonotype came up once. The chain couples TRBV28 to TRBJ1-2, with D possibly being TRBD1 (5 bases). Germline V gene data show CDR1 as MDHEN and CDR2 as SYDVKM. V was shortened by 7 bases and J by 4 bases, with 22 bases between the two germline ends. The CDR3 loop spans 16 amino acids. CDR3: CASNTKAGEGPYGYTF. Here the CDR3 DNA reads TGTGCCAGCAATACCAAAGCCGGGGAGGGGCCCTATGGCTACACCTTC.

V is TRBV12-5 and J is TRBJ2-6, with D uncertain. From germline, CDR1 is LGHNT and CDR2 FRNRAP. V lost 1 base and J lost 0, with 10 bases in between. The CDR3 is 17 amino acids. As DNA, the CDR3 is TGTGCTAGTGGTTTGGGGGTCATAAGCTCTGGGGCCAACGTCCTGACTTTC. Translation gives CASGLGVISSGANVLTF.

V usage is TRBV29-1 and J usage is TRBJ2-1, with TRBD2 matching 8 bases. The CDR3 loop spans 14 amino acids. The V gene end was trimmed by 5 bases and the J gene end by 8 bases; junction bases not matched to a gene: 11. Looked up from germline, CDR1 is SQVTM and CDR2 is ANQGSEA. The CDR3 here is CSVRAGGPLDEQFF. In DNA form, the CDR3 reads TGCAGCGTTCGGGCGGGAGGTCCTTTAGATGAGCAGTTCTTC.

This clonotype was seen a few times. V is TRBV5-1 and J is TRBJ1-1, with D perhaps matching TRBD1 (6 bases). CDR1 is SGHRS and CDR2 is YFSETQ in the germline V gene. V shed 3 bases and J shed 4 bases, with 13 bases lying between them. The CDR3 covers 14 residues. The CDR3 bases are TGCGCCAGCAGCTGGGCAGGGGCGGTCACTGAAGCTTTCTTT. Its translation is CASSWAGAVTEAFF. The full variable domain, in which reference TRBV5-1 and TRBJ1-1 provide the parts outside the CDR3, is KAGVTQTPRYLIKTRGQQVTLSCSPISGHRSVSWYQQTPGQGLQFLFEYFSETQRNKGNFPGRFSGRQFSNSRSEMNVSTLELGDSALYLCASSWAGAVTEAFFGQGTRLTVV.

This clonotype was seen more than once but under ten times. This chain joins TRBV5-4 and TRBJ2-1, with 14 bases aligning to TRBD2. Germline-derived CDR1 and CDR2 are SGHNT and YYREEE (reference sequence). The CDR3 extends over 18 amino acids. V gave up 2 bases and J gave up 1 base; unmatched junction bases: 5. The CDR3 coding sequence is TGTGCCAGCAGCTTCGGGACTAGCGGGAGTAGGTCCTACAATGAGCAGTTCTTC. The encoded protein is CASSFGTSGSRSYNEQFF.

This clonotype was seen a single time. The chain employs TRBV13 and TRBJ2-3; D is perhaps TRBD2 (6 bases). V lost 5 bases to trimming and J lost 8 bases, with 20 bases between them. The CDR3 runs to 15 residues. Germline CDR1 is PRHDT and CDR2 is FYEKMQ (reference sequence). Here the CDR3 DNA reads TGTGCCAGCAGCCTCCTTCAGGCTAGCGCCCGTACGCAGTATTTT. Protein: CASSLLQASARTQYF.

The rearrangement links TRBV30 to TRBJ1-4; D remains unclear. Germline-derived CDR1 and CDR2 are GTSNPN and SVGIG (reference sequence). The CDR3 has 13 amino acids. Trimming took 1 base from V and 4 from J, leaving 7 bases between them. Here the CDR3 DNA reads TGTGCCTGGAGTGGCGGATTTAATGAAAAACTGTTTTTT. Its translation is CAWSGGFNEKLFF.

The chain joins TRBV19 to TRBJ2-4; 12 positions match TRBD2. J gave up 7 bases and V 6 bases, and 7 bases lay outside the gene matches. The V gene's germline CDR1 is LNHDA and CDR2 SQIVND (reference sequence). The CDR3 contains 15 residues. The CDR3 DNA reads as TGTGCCAGTAGGACTAGCGGGAGAATGGTGAACATTCAGTACTTC. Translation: CASRTSGRMVNIQYF.

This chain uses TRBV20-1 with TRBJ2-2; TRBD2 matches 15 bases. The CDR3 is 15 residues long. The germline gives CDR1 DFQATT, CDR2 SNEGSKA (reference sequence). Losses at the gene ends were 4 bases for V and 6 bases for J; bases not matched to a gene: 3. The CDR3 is CSATGLAGGPGELFF. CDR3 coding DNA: TGCAGTGCTACAGGACTAGCGGGGGGGCCCGGGGAGCTGTTTTTT.

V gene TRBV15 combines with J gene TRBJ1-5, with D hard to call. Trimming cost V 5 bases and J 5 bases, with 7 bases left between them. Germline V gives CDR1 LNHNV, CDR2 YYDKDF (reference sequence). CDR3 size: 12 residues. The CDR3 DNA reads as TGTGCCACCAGCCAATCCCATCAGCCCCAGCATTTT. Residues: CATSQSHQPQHF.

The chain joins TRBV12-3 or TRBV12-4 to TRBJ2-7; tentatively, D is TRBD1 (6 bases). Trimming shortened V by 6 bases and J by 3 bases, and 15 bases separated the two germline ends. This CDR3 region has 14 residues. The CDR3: CASSQSRDNYEQYF. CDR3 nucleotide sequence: TGTGCCAGCAGCCAGTCCCGGGACAACTACGAGCAGTACTTC.

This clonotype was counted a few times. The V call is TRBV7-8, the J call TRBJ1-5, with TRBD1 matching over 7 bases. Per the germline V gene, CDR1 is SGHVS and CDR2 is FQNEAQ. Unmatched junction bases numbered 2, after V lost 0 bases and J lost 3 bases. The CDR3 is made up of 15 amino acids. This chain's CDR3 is CASSLAEGANQPQHF. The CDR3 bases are TGTGCCAGCAGCTTAGCTGAGGGGGCCAATCAGCCCCAGCATTTT.

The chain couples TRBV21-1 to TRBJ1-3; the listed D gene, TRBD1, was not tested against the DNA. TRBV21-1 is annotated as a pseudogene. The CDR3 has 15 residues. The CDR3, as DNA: TGTGCCAGCAGGAAGGAGGGGGCGCCGGGAAACACCATATATTTT. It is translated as CASRKEGAPGNTIYF.

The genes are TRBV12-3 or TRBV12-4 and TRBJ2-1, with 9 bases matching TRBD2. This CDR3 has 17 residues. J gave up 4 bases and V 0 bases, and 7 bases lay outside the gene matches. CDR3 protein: CASSLARSSGTYNEQFF. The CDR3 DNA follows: TGTGCCAGCAGTTTAGCGCGATCTAGCGGGACTTACAATGAGCAGTTCTTC.

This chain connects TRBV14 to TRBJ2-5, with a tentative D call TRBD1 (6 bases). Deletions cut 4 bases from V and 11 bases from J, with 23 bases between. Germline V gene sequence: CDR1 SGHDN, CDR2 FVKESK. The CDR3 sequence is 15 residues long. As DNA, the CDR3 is TGTGCCAGCAGCCGCCGGGATGGAAGGGACAATGAGCAGTACTTC. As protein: CASSRRDGRDNEQYF.

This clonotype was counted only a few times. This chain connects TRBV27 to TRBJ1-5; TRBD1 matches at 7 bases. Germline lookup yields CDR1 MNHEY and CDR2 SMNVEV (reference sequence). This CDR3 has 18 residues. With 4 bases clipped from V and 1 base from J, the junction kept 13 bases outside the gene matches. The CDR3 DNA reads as TGTGCCAGCAGTTCCCTGACAGGGTGGGCCCTAAGCAATCAGCCCCAGCATTTT. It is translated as CASSSLTGWALSNQPQHF.

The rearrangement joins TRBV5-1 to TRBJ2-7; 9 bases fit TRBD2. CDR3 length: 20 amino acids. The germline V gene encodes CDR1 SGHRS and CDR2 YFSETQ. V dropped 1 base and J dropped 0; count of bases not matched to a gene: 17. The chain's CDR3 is CASSLSRRLLAGRTSYEQYF. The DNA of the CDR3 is TGCGCCAGCAGCTTGTCACGAAGACTGCTAGCGGGGCGTACCTCCTACGAGCAGTACTTC.

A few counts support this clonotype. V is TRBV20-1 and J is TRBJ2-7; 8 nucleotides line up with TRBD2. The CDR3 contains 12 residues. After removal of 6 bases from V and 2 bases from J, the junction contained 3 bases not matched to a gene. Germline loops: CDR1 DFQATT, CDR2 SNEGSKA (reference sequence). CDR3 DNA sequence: TGCAGTGCCTTGCGGGAGGCCTACGAGCAGTACTTC. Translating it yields CSALREAYEQYF.